This T cell receptor (beta chain) was recovered during a study of shared clonotypes between healthy human individuals. Study-level points and caveats: Although depth was large, rarefaction showed that sequencing of the sorted subsets was incomplete. In contrast to clonotypes shared by all four donors, non-shared clonotypes had lower generation probabilities.

Using immunoSEQ multiplex PCR, the repertoire was profiled, and TCRdb retains in-frame clones only, with some absent. Found here are 950,000 to 1,100,000 clones, approximately 76% of them singletons; the top ten hold less than 1.5%. This clone has a handful of counts. Antigen specificity is unknown. Recent vaccinations or acute infections were absent in the healthy HIV-negative adult donors. V was trimmed by 7 bases and J by 5 bases, leaving 9 bases between them. The CDR3 has 11 residues. Germline loops: CDR1 SQVTM, CDR2 ANQGSEA. The TCR sequence derives from a man aged 18 to 29 in good health. The source material was memory CD4+ T cells sorted from blood. Subset: CD45RA-negative fraction. The chain joins TRBV29-1 to TRBJ2-4; D is unresolved. In DNA, the CDR3 is TGCAGCGCCGGAGACGAAAACATTCAGTACTTC. Amino acid sequence: CSAGDENIQYF.